These 10 T cell receptor beta chains were sequenced from one sample in a study of blood T cell repertoires in COVID-19. The table came from immunoSEQ multiplex PCR; TCRdb's copy has only in-frame clones and leaves some out. This sample has roughly 200,000 clones, with roughly 83% found just once. Specimen: PBMCs or T cells enriched from blood (not recorded which). The receptors shown here come from a woman in her twenties or thirties who had recovered from COVID-19.

V is TRBV3-1 (or the pseudogene TRBV3-2) and J is TRBJ2-5; 8 bases agree with TRBD1. This CDR3 is 16 amino acids long. J gave up 4 bases and V 2 bases, and 9 bases lay outside the gene matches. The germline CDR1 and CDR2 sequences are LGHDT and YNNKEL (reference sequence). CDR3 amino acids: CASSQSGQGGPETQYF. The DNA of the CDR3 is TGTGCCAGCAGCCAATCCGGACAGGGCGGACCAGAGACCCAGTACTTC.

This clone came up once. This chain joins TRBV28 and TRBJ2-7; tentative D call: TRBD2 (6 bases). CDR1 is MDHEN, CDR2 SYDVKM, per germline. The V and J ends lost 7 bases and 2 bases respectively, with 18 bases between them. The CDR3 sequence is 15 residues long. DNA of the CDR3: TGTGCCAGCAAACCGCCCTCCGGGGGAACCTACGAGCAGTACTTC. Translated: CASKPPSGGTYEQYF.

The chain recombines TRBV2 with TRBJ1-4; unclear D gene. Germline CDR1 is SNHLY and CDR2 is FYNNEI. The CDR3 has 15 amino acids. Trimming took off 6 bases at V and 0 bases at J, with 11 bases between the two ends. The CDR3: CASSSGRATNEKLFF. Here the CDR3 DNA reads TGTGCCAGCAGCTCCGGTCGGGCAACTAATGAAAAACTGTTTTTT.

The V gene is TRBV5-6, the J gene TRBJ2-7, with 7 bases fitting TRBD2. The length of the CDR3 is 16 residues. The junction had 13 bases not matched to a gene; V was cut back by 2 bases and J by 5 bases. The germline V gene encodes CDR1 SGHDT and CDR2 YYEEEE. CDR3 protein: CASSLFRVSGRDEQYF. The CDR3, as DNA: TGTGCCAGCAGCTTATTTAGGGTCTCGGGGAGGGACGAGCAGTACTTC.

This rearrangement joins TRBV28 to TRBJ1-3; D unclear. The CDR3 is 16 residues long. Trimming removed 8 bases at V and 0 bases at J, with 17 bases between. Germline V lookup: CDR1 MDHEN, CDR2 SYDVKM. The CDR3 region has the DNA TGTGCCAGCCATTCGGTGAGGGTCCTCTCTGGAAACACCATATATTTT. This translates into CASHSVRVLSGNTIYF.

The J gene is TRBJ2-7, the V gene TRBV7-6; TRBD1 agrees at 10 bases. Germline V lookup: CDR1 SGHVS, CDR2 FNYEAQ. V shed 0 bases, J shed 5 bases, and the junction held 7 bases outside the gene matches. The length of the CDR3 is 16 residues. CDR3 loop: CASSLARFGTGDEQYF. For the CDR3, the DNA is TGTGCCAGCAGCTTAGCCAGATTTGGGACAGGGGACGAGCAGTACTTC. Drawing the rest from reference TRBV7-6 and TRBJ2-7, the complete variable domain is GAGVSQSPRYKVTKRGQDVALRCDPISGHVSLYWYRQALGQGPEFLTYFNYEAQQDKSGLPNDRFSAERPEGSISTLTIQRTEQRDSAMYRCASSLARFGTGDEQYFGPGTRLTVT.

V usage is TRBV3-1 (or the pseudogene TRBV3-2) and J usage is TRBJ2-7, with 11 bases that match TRBD2. Germline V gives CDR1 LGHDT, CDR2 YNNKEL (reference sequence). The CDR3 runs 15 residues. Germline trimming cut 1 base from V and 7 bases from J; bases unmatched to any gene: 6. The CDR3 spells CASSQVLAGGQEQYF. CDR3 sequence (DNA): TGTGCCAGCAGCCAAGTCCTAGCGGGAGGTCAGGAGCAGTACTTC.

This clone was observed once. V and J are TRBV29-1 and TRBJ2-7; no firm D call. V dropped 4 bases and J dropped 4 bases, with 11 bases sitting between them. In germline, CDR1 is SQVTM, CDR2 ANQGSEA. The CDR3 contains 12 residues. The CDR3 DNA reads TGCAGCGTTGTAGGTGGAGCTTACGAGCAGTACTTC. Amino acid sequence: CSVVGGAYEQYF.

CDR3 DNA: TGTGCCAGCAGCCATGTTTCGGAGGAAGACTACGAGCAGTACTTC. It is translated as CASSHVSEEDYEQYF. V gene TRBV14 combines with J gene TRBJ2-7; a weak D match, TRBD2 (5 bases). Germline V gene data show CDR1 as SGHDN and CDR2 as FVKESK. The CDR3 spans 15 residues. V lost 3 bases and J lost 3, with 15 bases in between.

The table lists this clone with a count of one. This sequence joins TRBV10-2 and TRBJ1-4; 7 bases align to TRBD1. Germline trimming cut 10 bases from V and 5 bases from J; bases unmatched to any gene: 7. Germline-derived CDR1 and CDR2 are WSHSY and SAAADI. The CDR3 is 13 residues long. The CDR3 region is CATKTGPNEKLFF. In nucleotides, the CDR3 is TGCGCCACGAAGACAGGGCCAAATGAAAAACTGTTTTTT.